The 16 T cell receptor beta chains below come from one sample, sequenced in a study of blood T cell repertoires in COVID-19. The protocol was immunoSEQ multiplex PCR, while the TCRdb copy is restricted to in-frame clones and leaves out a portion. In the table there are about 130,000 clones, approximately 86% of which are singletons. Material for sequencing was peripheral blood. These receptors were collected from a woman in her 70s with COVID-19, enrolled during active disease.

The V gene is TRBV2, the J gene TRBJ2-5; tentative D call: TRBD1 (6 bases). The germline V and J ends were trimmed by 4 bases and 2 bases, with 11 bases remaining between them. This CDR3 has 14 residues. Germline CDR1 is SNHLY and CDR2 is FYNNEI. The CDR3 reads CASSVTGSQETQYF. CDR3 nucleotide sequence: TGTGCCAGCAGTGTGACAGGTAGTCAAGAGACCCAGTACTTC.

This clone was counted once. The chain is built from TRBV30 and TRBJ1-1; no clear D gene. Trimming took off 4 bases at V and 1 base at J, with 7 bases between the two ends. CDR1 is GTSNPN, CDR2 SVGIG, per germline (reference sequence). This CDR3 contains 12 residues. The CDR3 here is CAWIRENTEAFF. The CDR3 region has the DNA TGTGCCTGGATCCGGGAGAACACTGAAGCTTTCTTT.

The chain couples TRBV5-6 to TRBJ1-2, with TRBD1 matching 8 bases. CDR1 and CDR2 from the germline V gene are SGHDT and YYEEEE. This CDR3 comprises 15 residues. The J segment lost 2 bases and the V segment lost 4 bases, leaving 7 bases of the junction unmatched. The DNA of the CDR3 is TGTGCCAGCAGCAGCGAGACAGGGGAGAACTATGGCTACACCTTC. It codes for CASSSETGENYGYTF.

This clone was observed once. The sample carries other DNA sequences with the same CDR3. V and J are TRBV7-2 and TRBJ2-3; 11 nucleotides agree with TRBD2. CDR1 and CDR2 from the germline V gene are SGHTA and FQGNSA. The CDR3 runs 16 residues. Trimming cost V 0 bases and J 4 bases; bases outside gene matches: 3. As DNA, the CDR3 is TGTGCCAGCAGCTTAGCAGGTAGCGGGGGGGCAGATACGCAGTATTTT. This gives the protein CASSLAGSGGADTQYF.

The chain uses TRBV29-1 and TRBJ2-5; maybe TRBD2 (5 bases). The ends were cut back, 4 bases at V and 0 bases at J, with 12 bases in the middle. Germline V gene sequence: CDR1 SQVTM, CDR2 ANQGSEA. This CDR3 spans 14 amino acids. The CDR3 reads CSVAGGPYQETQYF. DNA of the CDR3: TGCAGCGTTGCGGGCGGGCCATACCAAGAGACCCAGTACTTC.

The chain joins TRBV12-3 or TRBV12-4 to TRBJ2-5; no firm D call. The V and J ends lost 4 bases and 5 bases respectively, with 5 bases between them. This CDR3 comprises 11 residues. The DNA of the CDR3 is TGTGCCAGCAGTTCCGGGGAGACCCAGTACTTC. Encoded protein: CASSSGETQYF.

This chain connects TRBV28 to TRBJ1-4, with D hard to call. The CDR3 length is 14 residues. CDR1 is MDHEN and CDR2 is SYDVKM in the germline V gene. Trimming shortened V by 1 base and J by 7 bases, and 10 bases separated the two germline ends. CDR3 residues: CASSLSGLGEKLFF. In DNA, the CDR3 is TGTGCCAGCAGTTTATCAGGATTGGGTGAAAAACTGTTTTTT.

This clone was found once. V gene TRBV28 combines with J gene TRBJ1-5; D perhaps matches TRBD1 (5 bases). Trimming took 6 bases from V and 0 from J, leaving 18 bases between them. The germline CDR1 and CDR2 sequences are MDHEN and SYDVKM. This CDR3 contains 17 residues. The CDR3 here is CASRIRGQIYSNQPQHF. Written as DNA, the CDR3 is TGTGCCAGCAGGATTAGGGGCCAGATTTATAGCAATCAGCCCCAGCATTTT.

The chain links TRBV10-3 to TRBJ2-3, with 7 bases identical to TRBD2. There are 14 residues in the CDR3. Germline values: CDR1 ENHRY, CDR2 SYGVKD. The ends lost 6 bases at V and 6 bases at J; junction bases unmatched: 9. This CDR3 reads CAIRPAGLGDTQYF. CDR3 sequence (DNA): TGTGCCATCAGACCAGCGGGGCTTGGGGATACGCAGTATTTT.

V is TRBV10-3 and J is TRBJ1-6; D possibly corresponds to TRBD1 (5 bases). Germline V gives CDR1 ENHRY, CDR2 SYGVKD. V lost 2 bases to trimming and J lost 10 bases, with 9 bases between them. The CDR3 has 13 residues. The CDR3 reads CAISEGGSSPLHF. The CDR3 coding sequence is TGTGCCATCAGTGAGGGGGGGTCATCACCCCTCCACTTT.

This chain links TRBV4-2 with TRBJ2-3; TRBD2 matches at 9 bases. The trim removed 4 bases at V and 6 bases at J, leaving 11 bases unmatched. CDR1 and CDR2 from the germline V gene are LGHNA and YNFKEQ. This CDR3 has 16 residues. CDR3 nucleotides: TGTGCCAGCAGCCGCTTAGCGGGGGTGCGGAGTGATACGCAGTATTTT. Amino acid sequence: CASSRLAGVRSDTQYF.

The V call is TRBV19, the J call TRBJ1-5; the D gene is possibly TRBD1 (5 bases). The CDR3 runs to 13 residues. Germline CDR1 and CDR2: LNHDA and SQIVND (reference sequence). Trimming took off 5 bases at V and 6 bases at J, with 11 bases between the two ends. The CDR3 is CASSSGAGQPQHF. DNA for the CDR3: TGTGCCAGTAGTTCTGGGGCAGGTCAGCCCCAGCATTTT.

This chain joins TRBV11-2 and TRBJ2-7, with TRBD1 identical over 7 bases. The CDR3 has 14 residues. V lost 5 bases and J lost 5; bases outside the gene matches: 9. Looked up from germline, CDR1 is SGHAT and CDR2 is FQNNGV. The CDR3 loop reads CASSRRYRGHEQYF. The CDR3 nucleotides are TGTGCCAGCAGCCGGCGCTACAGGGGACACGAGCAGTACTTC.

The chain is built from TRBV5-1 and TRBJ1-1; D is possibly TRBD1 (5 bases). Trimming took 4 bases from V and 4 from J, leaving 14 bases between them. This CDR3 contains 14 residues. Germline values: CDR1 SGHRS, CDR2 YFSETQ. The CDR3, as DNA: TGCGCCAGCAGCGTGGCGGGGGAACTCACTGAAGCTTTCTTT. It yields the protein CASSVAGELTEAFF.

V and J are TRBV3-1 (or the pseudogene TRBV3-2) and TRBJ2-7, with TRBD1 as a possible D gene (6 bases). The CDR3 has 13 residues. CDR1 is LGHDT and CDR2 is YNNKEL in the germline V gene (reference sequence). V shed 4 bases and J shed 2 bases, with 9 bases lying between them. The CDR3 loop is CASSLNRAYEQYF. The CDR3 DNA sequence: TGTGCCAGCAGCCTAAACAGGGCCTACGAGCAGTACTTC.

The rearrangement joins TRBV19 to TRBJ1-1; D might be TRBD1 (5 bases). The CDR3 length is 15 residues. The germline gives CDR1 LNHDA, CDR2 SQIVND (reference sequence). Trimming removed 3 bases from V and 0 bases from J, with 11 bases in between. The CDR3 sequence: CASSMNGGVNTEAFF. The CDR3 DNA is TGTGCCAGTAGTATGAATGGGGGGGTGAACACTGAAGCTTTCTTT. Drawing the rest from reference TRBV19 and TRBJ1-1, the complete variable domain is DGGITQSPKYLFRKEGQNVTLSCEQNLNHDAMYWYRQDPGQGLRLIYYSQIVNDFQKGDIAEGYSVSREKKESFPLTVTSAQKNPTAFYLCASSMNGGVNTEAFFGQGTRLTVV.